The 25 T cell receptor beta chains below were found in one sample sequenced in a study of T-cell reconstitution after alpha-beta-depleted transplantation in children. Researchers prepared the TCRbeta library using unique molecular identifiers, the study reports. Via MiXCR, TCRdb re-called the PCR reads, giving one row per CDR3 protein. The sample records about 580,000 distinct CDR3 sequences, roughly 23% being singletons. The sample in question was PBMCs, mostly from graft donor cells, obtained 360 days after TCRalphabeta/CD19-depleted stem cell transplant. The receptors stem from a boy in the first two years of life who had a stem cell transplant for acute myeloid leukemia, so the T cells may come from the graft donor.

This clonotype occurred a few times. The V and J genes are TRBV4-3 and TRBJ1-2, with unresolved D. Trimming left V 3 bases short and J 1 base short, with 12 bases between. This CDR3 has 15 amino acids. Per germline, CDR1 LGHNA and CDR2 YSLEER. As DNA, the CDR3 is TGCGCCAGCAGCCAGCGCACATCGAGTAACTATGGCTACACCTTC. Translating it yields CASSQRTSSNYGYTF.

This clonotype came up a few times. V gene TRBV28 combines with J gene TRBJ2-3; weak D call: TRBD1 (5 bases). CDR3 length: 13 amino acids. Germline CDR1 reads MDHEN; CDR2 reads SYDVKM. V lost 6 bases and J 2 bases, leaving 9 bases between the germline ends. Here the CDR3 reads CASRKTATDTQYF. CDR3 DNA sequence: TGTGCCAGCAGAAAGACAGCCACAGATACGCAGTATTTT.

This clonotype occurred many times. The chain has TRBV30 and TRBJ2-7, with D possibly called TRBD1 or TRBD2 (5 bases each). The V end lost 4 bases, the J end lost 2 bases, and 15 bases lay between the germline ends. The CDR3 contains 14 residues. Per the germline V gene, CDR1 is GTSNPN and CDR2 is SVGIG (reference sequence). CDR3 in DNA: TGTGCCTGGACACCGGGACCGAGTGCCTACGAGCAGTACTTC. It translates to CAWTPGPSAYEQYF.

For the CDR3, the DNA is TGTGCCAGTGGGAAATCAGAACTGGAGCAGTTCTTC. This translates into CASGKSELEQFF. V is TRBV28 and J is TRBJ2-1; D is uncertain. CDR3 length: 12 residues. The germline V gene encodes CDR1 MDHEN and CDR2 SYDVKM. Trimming removed 9 bases at V and 10 bases at J, with 16 bases between.

The chain recombines TRBV28 with TRBJ2-3; 7 nucleotides agree with TRBD1. The V segment lost 1 base and the J segment 5 bases; nucleotides outside the gene matches: 6. The CDR3 extends over 15 amino acids. Germline assignment: CDR1 MDHEN and CDR2 SYDVKM. CDR3 sequence (DNA): TGTGCCAGCAGTTTATCCGGGACAGCGTTAGATACGCAGTATTTT. It translates to CASSLSGTALDTQYF.

This clonotype has just a few counts. V is TRBV20-1 and J is TRBJ1-5; unclear D gene. Trimming took off 4 bases at V and 1 base at J, with 17 bases between the two ends. From germline, CDR1 is DFQATT and CDR2 SNEGSKA (reference sequence). The CDR3 extends over 16 amino acids. For the CDR3, the DNA is TGCAGTGCTATGCTGTCAGGTAGACGAAGCAATCAGCCCCAGCATTTT. As protein: CSAMLSGRRSNQPQHF.

The CDR3 loop is CSADRGWNTEAFF. CDR3 sequence (DNA): TGCAGTGCTGACAGGGGATGGAACACTGAAGCTTTCTTT. The V gene is TRBV20-1, the J gene TRBJ1-1; 8 bases map to TRBD1. CDR3 length: 13 amino acids. Germline V gene lookup returns CDR1 DFQATT and CDR2 SNEGSKA (reference sequence). The trim removed 5 bases at V and 1 base at J, leaving 3 bases unmatched.

At least ten counts were recorded for this clonotype. The gene calls are TRBV7-8 and TRBJ2-7; tentatively, D is TRBD1 (5 bases). Trimming left V 1 base short and J 3 bases short, with 7 bases between. CDR1 is SGHVS and CDR2 is FQNEAQ in the germline V gene. CDR3 length: 13 residues. The CDR3 nucleotides read TGTGCCAGCAGCTTAGAGACAGTCTACGAGCAGTACGTC. Its protein product is CASSLETVYEQYV.

The table lists this clonotype with a few counts. This rearrangement joins TRBV4-3 to TRBJ2-6; no definite D call. Germline V lookup: CDR1 LGHNA, CDR2 YSLEER. The CDR3 is made up of 18 amino acids. The germline V and J ends were trimmed by 0 bases and 2 bases, with 14 bases remaining between them. CDR3 sequence (DNA): TGCGCCAGCAGCCAAGAGGATGAGGCAGGAACTGGGGCCAACGTCCTGACTTTC. It translates to CASSQEDEAGTGANVLTF.

This clonotype has a count of ten or more. J is TRBJ1-1 and V is TRBV12-3 or TRBV12-4; D is perhaps TRBD1 (5 bases). The CDR3 is 13 residues long. The germline V and J ends were trimmed by 4 bases and 8 bases, with 14 bases remaining between them. CDR3 in amino acids: CASSWGLGGEAFF. As DNA, the CDR3 is TGTGCCAGCAGTTGGGGCCTGGGGGGGGAAGCTTTCTTT.

V and J are TRBV5-1 and TRBJ1-1; 8 bases match TRBD1. The trim removed 2 bases at V and 1 base at J, leaving 7 bases unmatched. The CDR3 spans 16 residues. Germline values: CDR1 SGHRS, CDR2 YFSETQ. CDR3 DNA: TGCGCCAGCAGCTTTGAGGGCACAGGGGGGAACACTGAAGCTTTCTTT. Protein product: CASSFEGTGGNTEAFF. Combining the CDR3 with reference TRBV5-1 and TRBJ1-1 gives the whole variable domain KAGVTQTPRYLIKTRGQQVTLSCSPISGHRSVSWYQQTPGQGLQFLFEYFSETQRNKGNFPGRFSGRQFSNSRSEMNVSTLELGDSALYLCASSFEGTGGNTEAFFGQGTRLTVV.

In this sample, this clonotype turned up a few times. V and J are TRBV18 and TRBJ2-5; D not resolved. The germline gives CDR1 KGHSH, CDR2 LQKENI. Trimming stripped 1 base from V and 2 bases from J, with 11 bases between. There are 15 residues in the CDR3. CDR3 coding DNA: TGTGCCAGCTCACCACGAGTCCTGGCTCAAGAGACCCAGTACTTC. It encodes CASSPRVLAQETQYF.

This clonotype was observed a few times. The chain employs TRBV7-2 and TRBJ2-1; unclear D gene. The CDR3 is 15 amino acids. Germline CDR1 reads SGHTA; CDR2 reads FQGNSA. With 3 bases removed from V and 0 bases from J, the gap between germline ends came to 9 bases. CDR3 in DNA: TGTGCCAGCAGCTTGCTCACCTCCTCCTACAATGAGCAGTTCTTC. Amino acids: CASSLLTSSYNEQFF.

This clonotype occurred a few times. The V and J genes are TRBV12-3 or TRBV12-4 and TRBJ2-1, with D unclear. The CDR3 contains 11 residues. The V end lost 8 bases, the J end lost 8 bases, and 10 bases lay between the germline ends. This chain's CDR3 is CASGGSYEQFF. The CDR3 DNA reads as TGTGCCAGCGGTGGTTCTTATGAGCAGTTCTTC.

This rearrangement joins TRBV30 to TRBJ2-5, with D possibly being TRBD2 (5 bases). V shed 6 bases and J shed 4 bases, with 12 bases lying between them. The germline V gene encodes CDR1 GTSNPN and CDR2 SVGIG (reference sequence). CDR3 length: 12 residues. CDR3 loop: CACLSRGETQYF. In nucleotides, the CDR3 is TGTGCCTGCCTTAGCCGGGGAGAGACCCAGTACTTC.

V usage is TRBV29-1 and J usage is TRBJ1-2; 7 bases are shared with TRBD1. The V gene's germline CDR1 is SQVTM and CDR2 ANQGSEA. There are 17 residues in the CDR3. Trimming took 0 bases from V and 2 from J; bases not matched to a gene: 12. CDR3 coding DNA: TGCAGCGTTGAAGATATCCGGGACAGTCTACGGAACTATGGCTACACCTTC. Translated: CSVEDIRDSLRNYGYTF.

The chain carries TRBV13 and TRBJ2-3; 9 nucleotides align to TRBD2. Germline V gene data show CDR1 as PRHDT and CDR2 as FYEKMQ (reference sequence). The CDR3 runs to 18 residues. V lost 5 bases to trimming and J lost 2 bases; unmatched junction nucleotides: 14. CDR3 loop: CASSPDIRLAVNTDTQYF. In DNA form, the CDR3 reads TGTGCCAGCAGCCCCGACATCCGACTAGCGGTTAACACAGATACGCAGTATTTT. Full variable domain (outside the CDR3, taken from reference TRBV13 and TRBJ2-3): AAGVIQSPRHLIKEKRETATLKCYPIPRHDTVYWYQQGPGQDPQFLISFYEKMQSDKGSIPDRFSAQQFSDYHSELNMSSLELGDSALYFCASSPDIRLAVNTDTQYFGPGTRLTVL.

This clonotype was observed a few times. The rearrangement joins TRBV12-3 or TRBV12-4 to TRBJ2-5; 10 bases are shared with TRBD2. Trimming removed 3 bases from V and 5 bases from J; junction bases left unmatched: 6. CDR3 length: 15 residues. CDR3 DNA: TGTGCCAGCAGTTTCACAGCGGGGGGGCCTGAGACCCAGTACTTC. Protein: CASSFTAGGPETQYF.

This clonotype was recorded only once. The rearrangement joins TRBV24-1 to TRBJ2-3; D gene uncertain. CDR1 is KGHDR and CDR2 is SFDVKD in the germline V gene. The CDR3 extends over 14 amino acids. V was clipped by 4 bases and J by 0 bases, with 7 bases between them. The CDR3 nucleotides read TGTGCCACCAGTGAACACCGCAGCACAGATACGCAGTATTTT. Protein product: CATSEHRSTDTQYF.

The gene calls are TRBV5-1 and TRBJ2-7, with D possibly matching TRBD2 (5 bases). The V and J ends lost 2 bases and 2 bases respectively, with 8 bases between them. The CDR3 contains 13 residues. Germline lookup yields CDR1 SGHRS and CDR2 YFSETQ. CDR3 DNA: TGCGCCAGCAGCTTAGAGGGAACCTACGAGCAGTACTTC. Translation: CASSLEGTYEQYF.

This clonotype was detected only a few times. This chain links TRBV28 with TRBJ1-1; a possible D gene is TRBD1 (6 bases). This CDR3 has 15 amino acids. The V and J ends lost 3 bases and 1 base respectively, with 12 bases between them. Germline V gives CDR1 MDHEN, CDR2 SYDVKM. The CDR3 reads CASSFSLGGNTEAFF. As DNA, the CDR3 is TGTGCCAGCAGTTTTTCGTTAGGGGGGAACACTGAAGCTTTCTTT.

This rearrangement joins TRBV12-3 or TRBV12-4 to TRBJ2-3, with TRBD1 identical over 9 bases. There are 13 residues in the CDR3. V lost 6 bases and J lost 6; bases outside the gene matches: 4. The CDR3 nucleotides read TGTGCCAGCAGGGGACAGGGATATGATACGCAGTATTTT. Translated, it gives CASRGQGYDTQYF.

Only a few counts were recorded for this clonotype. This rearrangement joins TRBV20-1 to TRBJ2-1; TRBD2 agrees at 7 bases. V shed 0 bases and J 0 bases; nucleotides not matched to a gene: 5. Germline V gives CDR1 DFQATT, CDR2 SNEGSKA (reference sequence). The CDR3 covers 16 residues. The CDR3 spells CSARDMGGYSYNEQFF. In DNA, the CDR3 is TGCAGTGCTAGAGATATGGGGGGGTACTCCTACAATGAGCAGTTCTTC.

The chain employs TRBV20-1 and TRBJ1-5, with D possibly matching TRBD1 (6 bases). Per the germline V gene, CDR1 is DFQATT and CDR2 is SNEGSKA (reference sequence). The CDR3 length is 14 residues. The V and J ends lost 5 bases and 0 bases respectively, with 11 bases between them. CDR3 sequence: CSAVPGASNQPQHF. CDR3 in DNA: TGCAGTGCTGTTCCAGGGGCTAGCAATCAGCCCCAGCATTTT.

This clonotype was detected ten times or more. The chain carries TRBV29-1 and TRBJ2-3; D perhaps matches TRBD2 (6 bases). V dropped 6 bases and J dropped 1 base, with 23 bases sitting between them. Germline assignment: CDR1 SQVTM and CDR2 ANQGSEA. The CDR3 extends over 17 amino acids. The CDR3 region has the DNA TGCAGCGTACAGGCCACTCTCGGAGGGTGGGGCACAGATACGCAGTATTTT. Amino acid sequence: CSVQATLGGWGTDTQYF.